The rows below give T cell receptor beta chains drawn from one sample of a study of somatic mutations in cytotoxic T cells in rheumatoid arthritis. Data came from immunoSEQ multiplex PCR; TCRdb stores just in-frame clones and leaves some out. The sample contains 18,000 or so clones, approximately 69% of which appear only once. Material: CD8+ T cells sorted from blood. Receptors were obtained from a man aged 55-75 years in good health. Each CDR3 is given without its conserved first and last residue. The order of the fields is J gene, V gene, CDR3 protein.

j_gene: TRBJ2-1; v_gene: TRBV27; CDR3aa: ASSPRGDEQF
j_gene: TRBJ2-7; v_gene: TRBV6-6; CDR3aa: ASSYSLAGAEQY
j_gene: TRBJ2-5; v_gene: TRBV6-5; CDR3aa: ASGGQETQY
j_gene: TRBJ2-1; v_gene: TRBV5-4; CDR3aa: ASSLSGSTYNEQF
j_gene: TRBJ2-2; v_gene: TRBV2; CDR3aa: ASRDTSGGVTGELF
j_gene: TRBJ2-2; v_gene: TRBV4-3; CDR3aa: ASSQVLAGARGLF
j_gene: TRBJ2-7; v_gene: TRBV27; CDR3aa: ASSLRPGAAYEQY
j_gene: TRBJ2-7; v_gene: TRBV4-1; CDR3aa: ASSQGGYEQY
j_gene: TRBJ1-1; v_gene: TRBV5-4; CDR3aa: ASPRRDRTTMGTEAF
j_gene: TRBJ2-3; v_gene: TRBV7-2; CDR3aa: ASSLPTSGVSLDTQY
j_gene: TRBJ2-3; v_gene: TRBV6-1; CDR3aa: ASSDERATDTQY
j_gene: TRBJ2-1; v_gene: TRBV21-1; CDR3aa: ASSKKEERNSYNEQF
j_gene: TRBJ2-7; v_gene: TRBV4-3; CDR3aa: ASSPSSGVAGVIEQY
j_gene: TRBJ2-3; v_gene: TRBV7-9; CDR3aa: ASSPSLTREDTQY